This T cell receptor (beta chain) was recorded in a study of OX40 agonist ivuxolimab in advanced cancers. TCRdb keeps only in-frame clones here, not all; method: immunoSEQ multiplex PCR. The data contain 65,000 to 90,000 clones, 85% of them seen just once; the ten biggest clones take up 0.5% to 0.55%. The germline V gene has CDR1 KGHSH and CDR2 LQKENI. V lost 2 bases and J lost 0, with 10 bases in between. The CDR3 runs to 16 residues. V is TRBV18 and J is TRBJ2-2; no firm D call. The source material was CD4+ or CD8+ T cells sorted from blood, sampled in a trial of the OX40 agonist ivuxolimab. This receptor was obtained from an adult with an advanced solid tumor such as melanoma, head and neck, liver or kidney cancer. As DNA, the CDR3 is TGTGCCAGCTCACCAAACTCAACCCCGAACACCGGGGAGCTGTTTTTT. This translates into CASSPNSTPNTGELFF.